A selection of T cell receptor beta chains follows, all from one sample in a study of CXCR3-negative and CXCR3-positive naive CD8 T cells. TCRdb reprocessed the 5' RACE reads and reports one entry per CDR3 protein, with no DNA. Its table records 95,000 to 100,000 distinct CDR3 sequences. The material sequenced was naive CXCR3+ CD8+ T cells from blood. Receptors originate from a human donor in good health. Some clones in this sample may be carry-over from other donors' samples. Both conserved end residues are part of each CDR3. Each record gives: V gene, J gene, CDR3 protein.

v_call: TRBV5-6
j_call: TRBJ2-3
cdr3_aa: CASSPGTSGSADTQYF

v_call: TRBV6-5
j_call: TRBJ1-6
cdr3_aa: CASSSPRQGANSPLHF

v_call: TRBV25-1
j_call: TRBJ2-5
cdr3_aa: CASSWAQTYQETQYF

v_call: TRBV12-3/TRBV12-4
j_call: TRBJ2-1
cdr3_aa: CASSSPAGGYNEQFF

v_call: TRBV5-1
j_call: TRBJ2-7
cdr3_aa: CASSLGLGGTYEQYF

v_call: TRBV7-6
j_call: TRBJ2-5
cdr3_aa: CASSLVLAGVGETQYF

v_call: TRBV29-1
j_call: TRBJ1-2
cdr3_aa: CSVDQGDLWGYTF

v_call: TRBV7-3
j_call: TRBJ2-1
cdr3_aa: CASSLSVGDAIFYNEQFF

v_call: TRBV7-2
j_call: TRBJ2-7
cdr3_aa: CASSENYEQYF

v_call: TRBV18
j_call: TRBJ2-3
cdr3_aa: CASSQREAGLLDTQYF

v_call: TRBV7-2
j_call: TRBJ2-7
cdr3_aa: CAFSFRGQTYEQYF

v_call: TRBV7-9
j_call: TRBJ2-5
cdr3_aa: CASSGTSGGQETQYF

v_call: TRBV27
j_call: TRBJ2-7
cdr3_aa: CASSFRQGSYEQYF

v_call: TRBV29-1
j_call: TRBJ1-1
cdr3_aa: CSGRPFDMNTEAFF

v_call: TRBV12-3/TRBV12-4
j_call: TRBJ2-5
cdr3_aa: CASSTSGAYQETQYF

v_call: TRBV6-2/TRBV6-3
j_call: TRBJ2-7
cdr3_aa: CASTKTSYEQYF

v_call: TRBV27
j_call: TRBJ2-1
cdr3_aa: CASSLSSSGAAYNEQFF

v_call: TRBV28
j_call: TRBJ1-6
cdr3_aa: CASRTVYNSPLHF

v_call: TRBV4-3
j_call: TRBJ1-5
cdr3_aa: CASSQEAQGAQPQHF

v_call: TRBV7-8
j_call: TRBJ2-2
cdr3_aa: CASSPPAIRAGELFF

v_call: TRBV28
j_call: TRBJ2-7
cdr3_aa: CASSYRGRLTYEQYF

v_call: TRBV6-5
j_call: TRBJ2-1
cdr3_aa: CASSVLRGPDEQFF

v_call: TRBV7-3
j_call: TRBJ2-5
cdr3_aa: CASSRYGGGAGRKTGETQYF

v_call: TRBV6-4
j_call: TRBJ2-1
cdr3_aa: CASSEGPSSYNEQFF

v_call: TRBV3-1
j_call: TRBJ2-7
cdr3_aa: CASSQVSWGGGYEQYF

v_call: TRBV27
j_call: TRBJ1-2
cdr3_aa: CASSSTAYGYTF

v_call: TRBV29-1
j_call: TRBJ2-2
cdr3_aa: CSVEDDRPNTGELFF

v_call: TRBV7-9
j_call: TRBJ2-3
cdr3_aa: CASSLEQGSSTDTQYF

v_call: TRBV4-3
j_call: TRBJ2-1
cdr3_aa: CASSQRGGYNEQFF

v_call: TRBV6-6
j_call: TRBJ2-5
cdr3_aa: CASSTHHTDTGGIGETQYF

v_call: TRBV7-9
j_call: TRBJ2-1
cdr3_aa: CASSTQRNNEQFF

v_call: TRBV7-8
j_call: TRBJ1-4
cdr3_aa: CASSLSGGAVEKLFF